The source of this T cell receptor beta chain is a study of T-cell memory formation after mild COVID-19. Overall study context: There were largely donor-specific TCR clusters.

TCRdb reanalysed the 5' RACE reads using MiXCR and keeps one entry per CDR3 protein. The table records over 150,000 distinct CDR3 sequences, under 15% of them present only once. The V gene end was trimmed by 7 bases and the J gene end by 1 base; junction bases not matched to a gene: 10. Germline values: CDR1 MNHEY, CDR2 SVGEGT. This CDR3 has 15 residues. A word on this clonotype: Its antigen is currently unknown.

Whole-study results and caveats: Clones contracting across day 15 to 85 had a balanced CD4/CD8 profile; later expanding clones leaned CD4+.

Sequencing was carried out using PBMCs or a T cell subset sorted from them (not recorded which). This clonotype originated in a man between 18 and 35 years old who had mild COVID-19 (a few samples of this study predate the infection). Cell type and time point are not known. This chain connects TRBV6-2 or TRBV6-3 to TRBJ2-7; 7 bases align to TRBD2. The CDR3, as DNA: TGTGCCAGCAAACCTCTAGCGGAACCTTCCTACGAGCAGTACTTC. Translation gives CASKPLAEPSYEQYF.